Each of the 15 T cell receptor beta chains below was sequenced from the same sample in a study of blood T cell repertoires in COVID-19 (TCRdb year 2020). The protocol used for the library was the immunoSEQ multiplex PCR assay. TCRdb retrieved this table from immuneACCESS and kept in-frame rearrangements only. Not all clones are present; in checked studies, unresolved V genes account for under half, and no reason is known for the remainder. In this sample the table shows about 110,000 clones, around 79% of which occur a single time. Jointly, the top ten make up roughly 19% of the sample. Source material: peripheral blood. The source is a man aged 70-80 years with active or convalescent COVID-19.

This chain's CDR3 is CASLRTGNTEAFF. The CDR3 bases are TGTGCCAGCCTTCGGACAGGAAACACTGAAGCTTTCTTT. J is TRBJ1-1 and V is TRBV19, with TRBD1 matching over 7 bases. This CDR3 has 13 residues. V gave up 9 bases and J gave up 2 bases; unmatched junction bases: 6. Germline V gene sequence: CDR1 LNHDA, CDR2 SQIVND (reference sequence).

This chain connects TRBV29-1 to TRBJ1-2; 7 bases fit TRBD1. V shed 5 bases, J shed 4 bases, and the junction held 7 bases outside the gene matches. Germline lookup yields CDR1 SQVTM and CDR2 ANQGSEA. The CDR3 is 13 amino acids. CDR3 DNA: TGCAGCGTTTGGGACAGTCGTACCTATGGCTACACCTTC. It codes for CSVWDSRTYGYTF.

The rearrangement links TRBV3-1 (or the pseudogene TRBV3-2) to TRBJ2-7; D remains ambiguous. This CDR3 has 14 residues. The V gene lost 0 bases and the J gene lost 2 bases, with 8 bases spanning the gap. Germline CDR1 is LGHDT and CDR2 is YNNKEL (reference sequence). CDR3 in amino acids: CASSQELSAYEQYF. The CDR3 region has the DNA TGTGCCAGCAGCCAAGAATTGTCGGCCTACGAGCAGTACTTC.

A single count supports this clone. The V gene is TRBV11-2, the J gene TRBJ1-4, with D unresolved. CDR1 and CDR2 from the germline V gene are SGHAT and FQNNGV. V gave up 0 bases and J gave up 2 bases, with 13 bases separating them. This CDR3 region has 17 residues. This chain's CDR3 is CASSLERGAGTNEKLFF. The CDR3 DNA reads TGTGCCAGCAGCTTAGAGCGCGGAGCGGGCACTAATGAAAAACTGTTTTTT. The full variable domain, in which reference TRBV11-2 and TRBJ1-4 provide the parts outside the CDR3, is EAGVAQSPRYKIIEKRQSVAFWCNPISGHATLYWYQQILGQGPKLLIQFQNNGVVDDSQLPKDRFSAERLKGVDSTLKIQPAKLEDSAVYLCASSLERGAGTNEKLFFGSGTQLSVL.

The chain couples TRBV4-1 to TRBJ2-1, with TRBD2 matching over 8 bases. Per germline, CDR1 MGHRA and CDR2 YSYEKL. The length of the CDR3 is 21 residues. V was clipped by 0 bases and J by 6 bases; unmatched bases: 22. DNA of the CDR3: TGCGCCAGCAGCCAAGATAGAAGGCAGCGTTTAGGCGGGAGGCCATTCAATGAGCAGTTCTTC. It translates to CASSQDRRQRLGGRPFNEQFF.

The chain has TRBV2 and TRBJ1-2, with D maybe TRBD1 (6 bases). V shed 7 bases and J shed 0 bases, with 15 bases lying between them. Germline V gene data show CDR1 as SNHLY and CDR2 as FYNNEI. The CDR3 length is 15 residues. For the CDR3, the DNA is TGTGCCAGCAAGGACAGTGTTCGTCCTAACTATGGCTACACCTTC. Protein: CASKDSVRPNYGYTF.

This clone has just one count. The chain has TRBV5-1 and TRBJ1-2, with 9 bases lining up with TRBD1. The germline V gene encodes CDR1 SGHRS and CDR2 YFSETQ. There are 14 residues in the CDR3. J was trimmed by 8 bases and V by 4 bases; bases with no gene match: 9. DNA of the CDR3: TGCGCCAGCAGCGACCCACAGGGGGCGGGAGGCTACACCTTC. It is translated as CASSDPQGAGGYTF.

The chain links TRBV11-2 to TRBJ1-1; D uncertain. The CDR3 is 12 residues long. Germline V CDR1 and CDR2: SGHAT, FQNNGV. The V end lost 7 bases, the J end lost 0 bases, and 6 bases lay between the germline ends. DNA for the CDR3: TGTGCCAGCAATCAGGTGAACACTGAAGCTTTCTTT. This codes for CASNQVNTEAFF.

The rearrangement uses TRBV3-1 (or the pseudogene TRBV3-2) and TRBJ1-5; D perhaps matches TRBD1 (5 bases). Germline CDR1 LGHDT, CDR2 YNNKEL (reference sequence). The V end was cut by 3 bases, the J end by 6 bases, with 12 bases between. The CDR3 is made up of 14 amino acids. CDR3 bases: TGTGCCAGCAGCCACTCGGGGGGGAGTCAGCCCCAGCATTTT. It is translated as CASSHSGGSQPQHF.

The genes are TRBV11-2 and TRBJ2-2; TRBD1 agrees at 9 bases. Trimming took 5 bases from V and 1 from J; bases not matched to a gene: 5. Per germline, CDR1 SGHAT and CDR2 FQNNGV. This CDR3 is built from 16 residues. CDR3 DNA sequence: TGTGCCAGCAGCGTCCAGACAGGGGGGAACACCGGGGAGCTGTTTTTT. Protein sequence: CASSVQTGGNTGELFF.

V and J are TRBV15 and TRBJ1-6; 7 positions match TRBD1. This CDR3 spans 14 amino acids. Trimming cost V 5 bases and J 8 bases; bases outside gene matches: 6. Germline assignment: CDR1 LNHNV and CDR2 YYDKDF (reference sequence). The CDR3 spells CATSRDSLYSPLHF. In DNA, the CDR3 is TGTGCCACCAGCCGGGACAGCCTTTATTCACCCCTCCACTTT.

This clone was picked up one time. The V and J genes are TRBV2 and TRBJ2-7, with TRBD1 identical over 7 bases. Looked up from germline, CDR1 is SNHLY and CDR2 is FYNNEI. This CDR3 region has 14 residues. V trimming: 1 base; J trimming: 4 bases; junction bases outside the gene matches: 4. CDR3 amino acids: CASSEGTGYYEQYF. The CDR3, as DNA: TGTGCCAGCAGTGAAGGGACAGGATATTACGAGCAGTACTTC.

This chain connects TRBV9 to TRBJ2-7; the match to TRBD1 covers 7 bases. Losses at the gene ends were 4 bases for V and 3 bases for J; bases not matched to a gene: 4. CDR1 and CDR2 (germline): SGDLS, YYNGEE. The CDR3 runs 13 residues. The CDR3 region has the DNA TGTGCCAGCAGCCGACAGGGCCTCTACGAGCAGTACTTC. Translated: CASSRQGLYEQYF.

The V call is TRBV19, the J call TRBJ1-2; a possible D gene is TRBD1 (6 bases). V lost 1 base, J lost 7 bases, and 16 bases lay in between. Germline V gives CDR1 LNHDA, CDR2 SQIVND (reference sequence). The CDR3 contains 15 residues. The CDR3 bases are TGTGCCAGTAGTATAGTGGGCAGGGGATCTAGTGGCTACACCTTC. Translated, it gives CASSIVGRGSSGYTF.

DNA for the CDR3: TGCGCCAGCAGAACTGGACAGGGGAACACTGAAGCTTTCTTT. The encoded protein is CASRTGQGNTEAFF. This sequence joins TRBV5-1 and TRBJ1-1, with 8 bases aligning to TRBD1. The CDR3 totals 14 residues. J gave up 1 base and V 5 bases, and 4 bases lay outside the gene matches. The germline CDR1 and CDR2 sequences are SGHRS and YFSETQ.